Sequencing of this T cell receptor beta chain was carried out in a study of T cells after yellow fever vaccination. Whole-study context: Fractions of limited cellularity were prepared by means of SMART-Seq v4 Ultra Low Input.

Germline V gene sequence: CDR1 MNHNS, CDR2 SASEGT. This CDR3 is 13 amino acids long. The ends were cut back, 8 bases at V and 4 bases at J, with 14 bases in the middle. Study-level findings and limits: Subsequent booster samples again held most clones from primary vaccination (under 98% CD4, about 90% CD8).

This clonotype has just one count. Its antigen is still unknown. One entry per CDR3 protein results from TCRdb running MiXCR on the 5' RACE reads. The data hold some 560,000 distinct CDR3 sequences, with 15% to 20% observed a single time. This clonotype originated in a man aged 25-45 years who received the YFV17D yellow fever vaccine. This chain uses TRBV6-1 with TRBJ2-5; D remains unclear. The input for sequencing was PBMCs, taken 15 days after the yellow fever booster vaccination. The CDR3 spells CASYGRSRETQYF. The CDR3 coding sequence is TGTGCCAGCTATGGACGTAGCCGAGAGACCCAGTACTTC.